The TCR beta chain described here comes from a study of tumor-infiltrating lymphocytes in primary liver carcinoma. On the study more broadly: Patients were both men and women, whose ages ran from 30 to 69 years. Samples returned roughly 3.5 to 8 million productive TCRbeta reads, a yield that was similar across tissue types. Findings of the study overall: In tumor-adjacent and tumor-blood pairs, overlap was lower than in tumor region pairs.

Per the germline V gene, CDR1 is SGHNT and CDR2 is YYREEE (reference sequence). The CDR3 totals 16 residues. For this clonotype: The antigen is unknown.

Reverse transcription of approximately 520 ng total RNA with a constant-region primer produced TCR beta cDNA. Three nested multiplex PCR rounds of slightly modified ARM-PCR generated TCR beta libraries. Rounds one and two of PCR, each of 10 cycles, were primed with TRBV1-TRBV30 forward primers and a C-beta reverse primer. TCRdb used MiXCR to reprocess the multiplex PCR reads, holding one entry per CDR3 protein. The sample carries tens of thousands of distinct CDR3 sequences, around 80% recorded once. It was from approximately 22-30 mg of unsorted bulk tissue that RNA and DNA were co-extracted. The patients presented with primary liver carcinoma, which was managed through surgical resection.

The V gene is TRBV5-4, the J gene TRBJ2-2; D ambiguous. The sequencing sample was made of tumor-adjacent normal liver tissue. The receptor was isolated from a woman between 25 and 40 years old with primary liver carcinoma and hepatitis B virus infection. CDR3 DNA: TGTTTCAGCAGCAGCTCTGGAAGCGCTATCACCGGGGAGCTGTTTTTT. Its protein product is CFSSSSGSAITGELFF. The whole variable domain, filled in from reference TRBV5-4 and TRBJ2-2, reads ETGVTQSPTHLIKTRGQQVTLRCSSQSGHNTVSWYQQALGQGPQFIFQYYREEENGRGNFPPRFSGLQFPNYSSELNVNALELDDSALYLCFSSSSGSAITGELFFGEGSRLTVL.